A single sample is the source of the 21 T cell receptor beta chains below, sequenced in a study of spatial heterogeneity in lung cancer. One entry per CDR3 protein results from TCRdb running MiXCR on the 5' RACE reads. The table has about 80,000 distinct CDR3 sequences, under 8.5% seen once. Regarding time point: sample taken at primary tumor resection. Sequencing used PBMCs, obtained at surgery. All receptors come from a male donor with early-stage non-small cell lung cancer.

This chain joins TRBV12-3 or TRBV12-4 and TRBJ1-5, with 8 bases that match TRBD1. This CDR3 is built from 15 residues. J lost 5 bases, V lost 5 bases, and 8 bases had no gene match. The CDR3 is CASSLGQGIHQPQHF. As DNA, the CDR3 is TGTGCCAGCAGTCTCGGACAGGGTATCCATCAGCCCCAGCATTTT.

V gene TRBV10-3 combines with J gene TRBJ1-3; 8 nucleotides align to TRBD1. Germline V CDR1 and CDR2: ENHRY, SYGVKD. V shed 7 bases and J 4 bases; nucleotides not matched to a gene: 6. This CDR3 region has 14 residues. The CDR3 region has the DNA TGTGCCATCAAGGGAAGGACAGGGGGAAACACCATATATTTT. It translates to CAIKGRTGGNTIYF.

This clonotype was seen just once. This may arise from a read error, as a much more abundant clone is one base away. The chain is built from TRBV12-3 or TRBV12-4 and TRBJ1-1, with TRBD1 matching over 7 bases. The CDR3 is made up of 13 amino acids. V gave up 5 bases and J gave up 6 bases; unmatched junction bases: 6. CDR3 nucleotide sequence: TGTGCCAGCAGTCAAAGGGACAGCTCTGAAGCTTTCTTT. Protein product: CASSQRDSSEAFF.

This clonotype was seen repeatedly, ten times or more. V gene TRBV4-3 combines with J gene TRBJ2-5; no firm D call. Trimming stripped 0 bases from V and 9 bases from J, with 11 bases between. The CDR3 extends over 13 amino acids. The germline CDR1 and CDR2 sequences are LGHNA and YSLEER. The CDR3 DNA sequence: TGCGCCAGCAGCCAAGATAGGGCCATGCCCCAGTACTTC. Amino acid sequence: CASSQDRAMPQYF.

This clonotype appeared a few times. The genes are TRBV5-6 and TRBJ1-5; D is possibly TRBD1 (5 bases). Germline-derived CDR1 and CDR2 are SGHDT and YYEEEE. There are 17 residues in the CDR3. V was clipped by 2 bases and J by 5 bases, with 20 bases between them. This chain's CDR3 is CASSFTLKGQADQPQHF. CDR3 nucleotides: TGTGCCAGCAGCTTTACGCTTAAGGGGCAGGCGGATCAGCCCCAGCATTTT.

The table lists this clonotype with a few counts. The chain joins TRBV20-1 to TRBJ2-5; D assignment may be TRBD1 or TRBD2 (5 bases each). This CDR3 comprises 15 residues. Germline values: CDR1 DFQATT, CDR2 SNEGSKA (reference sequence). Deletions cut 5 bases from V and 2 bases from J, with 18 bases between. For the CDR3, the DNA is TGCAGTGCTCCTTCCGGGGCTTGGGTTCAAGAGACCCAGTACTTC. Translating it yields CSAPSGAWVQETQYF.

The V and J genes are TRBV6-5 and TRBJ1-2, with 7 bases that match TRBD1. With V trimmed by 8 bases and J by 7 bases, 10 bases remained unmatched. The CDR3 consists of 13 residues. The germline gives CDR1 MNHEY, CDR2 SVGAGI. CDR3 protein: CASAWDSGSGYTF. CDR3 DNA: TGTGCCAGCGCCTGGGACAGCGGCTCTGGCTACACCTTC.

The rearrangement joins TRBV4-1 to TRBJ1-1, with D uncertain. Trimming removed 2 bases at V and 3 bases at J, with 13 bases between. Germline V gene lookup returns CDR1 MGHRA and CDR2 YSYEKL. The CDR3 runs to 15 residues. The CDR3 region is CASSQSLGSDTEAFF. The CDR3 nucleotides read TGCGCCAGCAGCCAATCGTTAGGATCTGACACTGAAGCTTTCTTT.

This clonotype occurred many times. The DNA of the CDR3 is TGTGCCAGCAGGGACGGACCCTCCTACGAGCAGTACTTC. This sequence encodes CASRDGPSYEQYF. The chain recombines TRBV12-3 or TRBV12-4 with TRBJ2-7; D not certain. V shed 6 bases and J shed 0 bases, with 9 bases lying between them. The CDR3 spans 13 residues.

The chain employs TRBV18 and TRBJ2-7, with no clear D. The CDR3 contains 13 residues. V lost 6 bases, J lost 6 bases, and 15 bases lay in between. Germline values: CDR1 KGHSH, CDR2 LQKENI. CDR3 in amino acids: CASSPSDLVEQYF. CDR3 DNA: TGTGCCAGCTCCCCTTCGGACCTTGTCGAGCAGTACTTC.

The table lists this clonotype with many counts. The chain has TRBV5-1 and TRBJ1-6; D possibly corresponds to TRBD1 (5 bases). V lost 7 bases to trimming and J lost 11 bases, with 13 bases between them. This CDR3 has 12 residues. The germline V gene encodes CDR1 SGHRS and CDR2 YFSETQ. Written as DNA, the CDR3 is TGCGCCAGCGGGGAGGAGGGACCACCCCTCCACTTT. It translates to CASGEEGPPLHF.

The chain employs TRBV7-3 and TRBJ2-3, with TRBD1 identical over 7 bases. Unmatched junction bases numbered 5, after V lost 5 bases and J lost 0 bases. CDR3 length equals 15 residues. The V gene's germline CDR1 is SGHTA and CDR2 FQGTGA. The DNA of the CDR3 is TGTGCCAGCAGCACCGGGACAGAAAGCACAGATACGCAGTATTTT. The encoded protein is CASSTGTESTDTQYF.

This clonotype was seen only a few times. The chain has TRBV5-4 and TRBJ2-3, with D perhaps matching TRBD1 (5 bases). The CDR3 contains 12 residues. Trimming shortened V by 3 bases and J by 6 bases, and 8 bases separated the two germline ends. Per the germline V gene, CDR1 is SGHNT and CDR2 is YYREEE (reference sequence). The CDR3 is CASSSPGDTQYF. The DNA of the CDR3 is TGTGCCAGCAGCTCCCCAGGGGATACGCAGTATTTT. Complete variable domain (other parts from reference TRBV5-4 and TRBJ2-3): ETGVTQSPTHLIKTRGQQVTLRCSSQSGHNTVSWYQQALGQGPQFIFQYYREEENGRGNFPPRFSGLQFPNYSSELNVNALELDDSALYLCASSSPGDTQYFGPGTRLTVL.

This clonotype was seen a handful of times. The chain combines TRBV11-3 with TRBJ2-5; 8 bases fit TRBD2. This CDR3 spans 15 amino acids. Trimming at V came to 5 bases and at J to 2 bases, leaving 7 bases not matched to a gene. Germline-derived CDR1 and CDR2 are SGHNT and YENEEA. This chain's CDR3 is CASSPGVAGQETQYF. The CDR3 nucleotides are TGTGCCAGCAGCCCCGGGGTAGCGGGGCAAGAGACCCAGTACTTC. Combining the CDR3 with reference TRBV11-3 and TRBJ2-5 gives the whole variable domain EAGVVQSPRYKIIEKKQPVAFWCNPISGHNTLYWYLQNLGQGPELLIRYENEEAVDDSQLPKDRFSAERLKGVDSTLKIQPAELGDSAVYLCASSPGVAGQETQYFGPGTRLLVL.

The rearrangement uses TRBV12-3 or TRBV12-4 and TRBJ1-1; the match to TRBD1 covers 7 bases. CDR3 length: 15 residues. V trimming: 6 bases; J trimming: 0 bases; junction bases outside the gene matches: 7. The CDR3 DNA is TGTGCCAGCAGCTCCAGACAGGGCATGAACACTGAAGCTTTCTTT. As protein: CASSSRQGMNTEAFF.

This clonotype was seen many times. CDR3 nucleotide sequence: TGTGCCAGCAGTTACCTATCGACAGGGCCGGGGGAGCAGTACTTC. This encodes CASSYLSTGPGEQYF. The chain couples TRBV6-6 to TRBJ2-7; TRBD1 matches at 7 bases. Germline CDR1 reads MNHNY; CDR2 reads SVGAGI (reference sequence). The CDR3 sequence is 15 residues long. V lost 2 bases to trimming and J lost 7 bases; unmatched junction nucleotides: 11.

This clonotype was recorded many times. V and J are TRBV2 and TRBJ1-2; TRBD1 might be the D (6 bases). V lost 7 bases, J lost 5 bases, and 11 bases lay in between. The CDR3 has 12 residues. Germline V gene data show CDR1 as SNHLY and CDR2 as FYNNEI. The CDR3 sequence: CASKDSYYGYTF. Written as DNA, the CDR3 is TGTGCCAGCAAGGACAGTTATTATGGCTACACCTTC. Drawing the rest from reference TRBV2 and TRBJ1-2, the complete variable domain is EPEVTQTPSHQVTQMGQEVILRCVPISNHLYFYWYRQILGQKVEFLVSFYNNEISEKSEIFDDQFSVERPDGSNFTLKIRSTKLEDSAMYFCASKDSYYGYTFGSGTRLTVV.

This clonotype was counted only a few times. The chain employs TRBV5-1 and TRBJ1-2; D perhaps matches TRBD1 (5 bases). CDR3 length: 14 amino acids. Trimming cost V 0 bases and J 3 bases, with 9 bases left between them. Germline assignment: CDR1 SGHRS and CDR2 YFSETQ. The CDR3 protein is CASSLEGTDYGYTF. The CDR3 DNA reads TGCGCCAGCAGCTTGGAAGGGACGGACTATGGCTACACCTTC.

This clonotype was seen only a few times. CDR3 amino acids: CSRGQGTDTQYF. DNA of the CDR3: TGCAGTCGCGGCCAGGGAACAGATACGCAGTATTTT. V usage is TRBV20-1 and J usage is TRBJ2-3; D perhaps matches TRBD1 (5 bases). Germline CDR1 and CDR2: DFQATT and SNEGSKA (reference sequence). CDR3 length equals 12 residues. Trimming removed 8 bases at V and 3 bases at J, with 12 bases between.

In its sample, this clonotype was seen many times. J is TRBJ1-2 and V is TRBV20-1; a possible D gene is TRBD1 (5 bases). Trimming took off 4 bases at V and 8 bases at J, with 17 bases between the two ends. The CDR3 has 13 residues. The germline CDR1 and CDR2 sequences are DFQATT and SNEGSKA (reference sequence). CDR3 sequence (DNA): TGCAGTGCTAACCTGTATGGGGGGAGGGGCTACACCTTC. Residues: CSANLYGGRGYTF.

This clonotype was counted many times. The J gene is TRBJ2-2, the V gene TRBV24-1; 7 positions match TRBD1. Trimming at V came to 6 bases and at J to 7 bases, leaving 7 bases not matched to a gene. The CDR3 consists of 14 residues. In germline, CDR1 is KGHDR, CDR2 SFDVKD. The CDR3 protein is CATSLQGRDGELFF. CDR3 nucleotides: TGTGCCACCAGTTTACAGGGGCGCGACGGGGAGCTGTTTTTT.